This T cell receptor (beta chain) stems from a study of OX40 agonist ivuxolimab in advanced cancers. Generated by immunoSEQ multiplex PCR, the TCRdb table keeps only in-frame clones and is missing some. This table holds over 85,000 clones, 90% found once. This clone was detected once. Looked up from germline, CDR1 is SGHTA and CDR2 is FQGTGA. Deletions cut 4 bases from V and 1 base from J, with 13 bases between. The CDR3 length is 15 residues. The TCR originated in an adult with an advanced solid tumor such as melanoma, head and neck, liver or kidney cancer. The sequencing here drew on CD4+ or CD8+ T cells sorted from blood, taken in a trial of the OX40 agonist ivuxolimab. The gene calls are TRBV7-3 and TRBJ2-5; D possibly matches TRBD1 or TRBD2 (6 bases each). CDR3 amino acids: CASSSSGGGQETQYF. The CDR3, as DNA: TGTGCCAGCAGCTCCAGCGGAGGGGGCCAAGAGACCCAGTACTTC.